This T cell receptor beta chain stems from a study of cytomegalovirus exposure and HLA in healthy donors. Study-level points and caveats: In a later analysis, the majority of CMV-associated beta chains seemingly showed HLA restriction. A later analysis found common viral pathogens apparently linked to several of the most significant clusters. An ancestry cluster, one associated with Asian ancestry, reportedly showed fewer N-insertions than the approximately 720-donor mean in a later analysis.

Germline V gene sequence: CDR1 LGHNA, CDR2 YNFKEQ. This CDR3 contains 19 residues. V dropped 0 bases and J dropped 4; count of bases not matched to a gene: 14. In regard to this clone: Its antigen remains unknown.

A multiplex PCR was run with 60 Vbeta primers and 13 Jbeta primers. Original analysis: An analysis that came later counted 80 million or so unique TCR beta chains, 9 million to 12 million shared. Generated by immunoSEQ multiplex PCR, the TCRdb table keeps only in-frame clones and is missing some. V and J calls and clone size are those listed in that table; D and trimming were worked out from the DNA. The table lists about 46,000 clones. Sequenced material: PBMCs. The clonotype was recovered from a woman aged 35 to 49 in good health and CMV-seronegative. The chain combines TRBV4-2 with TRBJ2-1; 8 positions agree with TRBD2. Written as DNA, the CDR3 is TGTGCCAGCAGCCAAGAAGGGGGGGGTAGCGGGAACCCGTACAATGAGCAGTTCTTC. The encoded protein is CASSQEGGGSGNPYNEQFF.